The rows below give T cell receptor beta chains drawn from one sample of a study of vaccination effects on CD4 cells after COVID-19. What these receptors recognize is not known. TCRdb keeps only in-frame clones here, not all; method: immunoSEQ multiplex PCR. The sample records 30,000 or so clones, 74% being singletons. Sequenced material: CD4+ T cells from PBMCs cultured without peptide, taken after COVID-19 vaccination. These receptors originate from a human donor who received a COVID-19 vaccine. The CDR3 runs from the conserved cysteine through the conserved F or W. Each record gives: clone size, D gene, J gene, V gene, CDR3 protein, CDR3 DNA. D genes are given only for firm matches. Size tells how often a clone was seen (once, few, many) or the class of an expanded clone, and some rows leave it out.

clone_size: medium-sized
d_call: -
j_call: TRBJ2-3
v_call: TRBV11-2
cdr3_aa: CASSSQRDTQYF
cdr3_nt: TGTGCCAGCAGCTCCCAGAGGGATACGCAGTATTTT

clone_size: -
d_call: TRBD1
j_call: TRBJ2-7
v_call: TRBV5-1
cdr3_aa: CASSPGTATYEQYF
cdr3_nt: TGCGCCAGCAGCCCAGGGACAGCTACCTACGAGCAGTACTTC

clone_size: -
d_call: -
j_call: TRBJ1-4
v_call: TRBV2
cdr3_aa: CASAEQGSYGEKLFF
cdr3_nt: TGTGCCAGCGCAGAGCAGGGATCCTATGGTGAAAAACTGTTTTTT

clone_size: few
d_call: -
j_call: TRBJ2-2
v_call: TRBV27
cdr3_aa: CASAYSLGGAGELFF
cdr3_nt: TGTGCCAGCGCTTATTCTCTAGGGGGGGCCGGGGAGCTGTTTTTT

clone_size: few
d_call: -
j_call: TRBJ1-2
v_call: TRBV10-3
cdr3_aa: CAISESQGMGVYTF
cdr3_nt: TGTGCCATCAGTGAGTCGCAAGGGATGGGCGTCTACACCTTC

clone_size: -
d_call: TRBD2
j_call: TRBJ2-1
v_call: TRBV24-1
cdr3_aa: CATSPGLANNEQFF
cdr3_nt: TGTGCCACCAGCCCGGGACTAGCGAACAATGAGCAGTTCTTC

clone_size: -
d_call: -
j_call: TRBJ2-4
v_call: TRBV3-1/TRBV3-2
cdr3_aa: CASSHSGGGLAPLAKNIQYF
cdr3_nt: TGTGCCAGCAGCCATTCCGGAGGGGGTTTAGCACCCCTGGCCAAAAACATTCAGTACTTC

clone_size: -
d_call: -
j_call: TRBJ1-2
v_call: TRBV3-1/TRBV3-2
cdr3_aa: CASSQAVTGSGYTF
cdr3_nt: TGTGCCAGCAGCCAAGCTGTGACTGGGTCGGGCTACACCTTC

clone_size: few
d_call: -
j_call: TRBJ1-1
v_call: TRBV2
cdr3_aa: CASSGHGYTEAFF
cdr3_nt: TGTGCCAGCAGTGGGCACGGCTACACTGAAGCTTTCTTT

clone_size: -
d_call: TRBD1
j_call: TRBJ1-5
v_call: TRBV5-8
cdr3_aa: CASSLQGWYSNQPQHF
cdr3_nt: TGTGCCAGCAGCCTACAGGGGTGGTATAGCAATCAGCCCCAGCATTTT

clone_size: -
d_call: -
j_call: TRBJ1-1
v_call: TRBV18
cdr3_aa: CASSPPVNTEAFF
cdr3_nt: TGTGCCAGCTCACCACCGGTTAACACTGAAGCTTTCTTT

clone_size: -
d_call: -
j_call: TRBJ2-7
v_call: TRBV5-5
cdr3_aa: CASSPESILHEQYF
cdr3_nt: TGTGCCAGCAGCCCGGAGAGCATATTGCACGAGCAGTACTTC

clone_size: -
d_call: TRBD1
j_call: TRBJ1-4
v_call: TRBV27
cdr3_aa: CASSLVGQANEKLFF
cdr3_nt: TGTGCCAGCAGTTTAGTAGGACAGGCTAATGAAAAACTGTTTTTT

clone_size: -
d_call: -
j_call: TRBJ1-5
v_call: TRBV19
cdr3_aa: CASRYTQGDQPQHF
cdr3_nt: TGTGCCAGTAGGTACACACAGGGCGATCAGCCCCAGCATTTT

clone_size: -
d_call: -
j_call: TRBJ2-3
v_call: TRBV20-1
cdr3_aa: CSARILDTQYF
cdr3_nt: TGCAGTGCTAGGATCTTAGATACGCAGTATTTT

clone_size: -
d_call: -
j_call: TRBJ1-5
v_call: TRBV19
cdr3_aa: CASSITGNGFAPQHF
cdr3_nt: TGTGCCAGTAGTATTACAGGGAATGGATTTGCTCCCCAGCATTTT